These 22 T cell receptor beta chains came from one sample sequenced in a study of glioma-infiltrating T cells after dendritic cell vaccination. Libraries were prepared by immunoSEQ multiplex PCR; TCRdb keeps only in-frame clonotypes and omits some of them. The table shows about 92,000 clones, with just over 85% occurring only once. The sample was blood, taken before dendritic cell vaccination. These receptors were obtained from a human donor with glioblastoma.

Here the CDR3 DNA reads TGTGCCAGCAGTTCCGGGTATAGGATAAATAATTCACCCCTCCACTTT. Protein sequence: CASSSGYRINNSPLHF. The gene calls are TRBV6-5 and TRBJ1-6; D unclear. Germline values: CDR1 MNHEY, CDR2 SVGAGI. The CDR3 length is 16 residues. V gave up 4 bases and J gave up 5 bases, with 15 bases separating them.

Comment on this clone: This CDR3 is also generated by other DNA sequences in the sample. The V gene is TRBV19, the J gene TRBJ2-1, with a possible D match to TRBD2 (5 bases). Trimming pared 0 bases from V and 1 base from J, leaving 7 bases between. The germline V gene encodes CDR1 LNHDA and CDR2 SQIVND (reference sequence). CDR3 size: 15 residues. For the CDR3, the DNA is TGTGCCAGTAGTATAGAAGGGAGTTCCTACAATGAGCAGTTCTTC. Translating it yields CASSIEGSSYNEQFF.

This chain connects TRBV7-3 to TRBJ2-1, with 8 nucleotides matching TRBD2. After removal of 4 bases from V and 7 bases from J, the junction contained 9 bases not matched to a gene. Germline V gene lookup returns CDR1 SGHTA and CDR2 FQGTGA. The CDR3 covers 15 residues. CDR3 sequence reads: CASSSTGTSGNEQFF. The CDR3 DNA sequence: TGTGCCAGCAGCTCCACCGGGACTAGTGGGAATGAGCAGTTCTTC. Filled out from reference TRBV7-3 and TRBJ2-1, the complete variable domain reads GAGVSQTPSNKVTEKGKYVELRCDPISGHTALYWYRQSLGQGPEFLIYFQGTGAADDSGLPNDRFFAVRPEGSVSTLKIQRTERGDSAVYLCASSSTGTSGNEQFFGPGTRLTVL.

The J gene is TRBJ2-7, the V gene TRBV28; D is possibly TRBD2 (6 bases). CDR3 length equals 14 residues. In germline, CDR1 is MDHEN, CDR2 SYDVKM. Trimming took 11 bases from V and 2 from J, leaving 19 bases between them. CDR3 sequence reads: CAHMRSGPPYEQYF. CDR3 sequence (DNA): TGTGCCCACATGCGAAGCGGGCCGCCCTACGAGCAGTACTTC.

The rearrangement links TRBV5-6 to TRBJ1-2; a possible D gene is TRBD1 (5 bases). This CDR3 is 16 amino acids long. Germline lookup yields CDR1 SGHDT and CDR2 YYEEEE. V lost 0 bases, J lost 0 bases, and 12 bases lay in between. The CDR3 loop is CASSLGPGGANYGYTF. CDR3 nucleotides: TGTGCCAGCAGCTTGGGACCGGGGGGGGCTAACTATGGCTACACCTTC.

In its sample, this clone was seen once. Here the CDR3 reads CASGGRDERRGSEAFF. Written as DNA, the CDR3 is TGCGCCAGTGGGGGCCGGGACGAACGAAGGGGGTCTGAAGCTTTCTTT. J is TRBJ1-1 and V is TRBV5-1; tentatively, D is TRBD1 (6 bases). The CDR3 loop spans 16 amino acids. Germline CDR1 is SGHRS and CDR2 is YFSETQ. V lost 8 bases to trimming and J lost 6 bases, with 26 bases between them.

The V and J genes are TRBV30 and TRBJ1-2; D may be TRBD1 (6 bases). CDR1 is GTSNPN and CDR2 is SVGIG in the germline V gene (reference sequence). CDR3 length: 14 residues. V lost 3 bases and J lost 6, with 17 bases in between. In DNA, the CDR3 is TGTGCCTGGAGCGGGGGGGCCCAATATCATGGCTACACCTTC. Encoded protein: CAWSGGAQYHGYTF.

This clone appeared a single time. The J gene is TRBJ1-5, the V gene TRBV9; D may be TRBD1 (6 bases). The CDR3 is 15 residues long. In germline, CDR1 is SGDLS, CDR2 YYNGEE. V was pared by 4 bases and J by 4 bases, with 15 bases between. CDR3: CASSPEGGRNQPQHF. The CDR3, as DNA: TGTGCCAGCAGCCCCGAGGGGGGGCGAAATCAGCCCCAGCATTTT.

J is TRBJ1-2 and V is TRBV7-2, with 11 bases that match TRBD1. Germline values: CDR1 SGHTA, CDR2 FQGNSA. The CDR3 totals 15 residues. Losses at the gene ends were 5 bases for V and 4 bases for J; bases not matched to a gene: 6. This CDR3 is CASSPRTGGVYGYTF. The CDR3 DNA reads TGTGCCAGCAGCCCTCGGACAGGGGGCGTCTATGGCTACACCTTC.

The chain carries TRBV5-1 and TRBJ2-1; D is undetermined. The germline V gene has CDR1 SGHRS and CDR2 YFSETQ. V was trimmed by 0 bases and J by 15 bases, leaving 10 bases between them. CDR3 length: 11 amino acids. DNA of the CDR3: TGCGCCAGCAGCTTGGAAATCGTCCGGTTCTTC. The encoded protein is CASSLEIVRFF.

This rearrangement joins TRBV14 to TRBJ1-6; D unresolved. Germline V gene data show CDR1 as SGHDN and CDR2 as FVKESK. The germline V and J ends were trimmed by 5 bases and 7 bases, with 15 bases remaining between them. The CDR3 spans 15 residues. CDR3 bases: TGTGCCAGCAGCTCGAGGTCGGGAAAAAATTCACCCCTCCACTTT. Residues: CASSSRSGKNSPLHF.

The chain carries TRBV7-7 and TRBJ2-1, with D possibly being TRBD1 (5 bases). Germline V gene data show CDR1 as SSHAT and CDR2 as FNYEAQ (reference sequence). The V end was cut by 5 bases, the J end by 3 bases, with 8 bases between. This CDR3 is built from 13 residues. This CDR3 is CASSRTLYNEQFF. Written as DNA, the CDR3 is TGTGCCAGCAGCCGGACACTCTACAATGAGCAGTTCTTC.

The gene calls are TRBV15 and TRBJ1-1, with D possibly TRBD1 on 5 matching bases. The CDR3 has 15 residues. The V gene's germline CDR1 is LNHNV and CDR2 YYDKDF (reference sequence). Trimming pared 0 bases from V and 4 bases from J, leaving 12 bases between. The CDR3 spells CATSRDRGKGTEAFF. CDR3 sequence (DNA): TGTGCCACCAGCAGAGATCGGGGGAAGGGCACTGAAGCTTTCTTT.

With respect to this clone: The DNA is omitted, as the CDR3 cannot be located on it reliably, and the CDR3 follows TCRdb's listing. This chain links TRBV19 with TRBJ2-7; the D call in the table, TRBD2, was not verified against the DNA. Germline V gene data show CDR1 as LNHDA and CDR2 as SQIVND (reference sequence). Counting both end residues, the CDR3 totals 12 amino acids. The CDR3 reads CASTSGGHEQYF.

The chain recombines TRBV19 with TRBJ2-2, with TRBD2 as a possible D gene (5 bases). The CDR3 runs to 14 residues. V lost 7 bases, J lost 0 bases, and 9 bases lay in between. CDR1 and CDR2 (germline): LNHDA, SQIVND (reference sequence). As DNA, the CDR3 is TGTGCCAGTACCCCAGCGGCGAACACCGGGGAGCTGTTTTTT. Protein product: CASTPAANTGELFF.

The chain combines TRBV7-2 with TRBJ2-5; 7 bases match TRBD2. Germline assignment: CDR1 SGHTA and CDR2 FQGNSA. With 5 bases clipped from V and 7 bases from J, the junction kept 10 bases outside the gene matches. The CDR3 sequence is 14 residues long. The CDR3 nucleotides read TGTGCCAGCAGCCCCCGGACTAGTCTATGGACCCAGTACTTC. It codes for CASSPRTSLWTQYF. The full variable domain, rest sourced from reference TRBV7-2 and TRBJ2-5, is GAGVSQSPSNKVTEKGKDVELRCDPISGHTALYWYRQSLGQGLEFLIYFQGNSAPDKSGLPSDRFSAERTGGSVSTLTIQRTQQEDSAVYLCASSPRTSLWTQYFGPGTRLLVL.

This clone was counted a single time. The CDR3 nucleotides read TGTGCCAGCAGCTTAGAAGGGGGCGCTGGAAACACCATATATTTT. The encoded protein is CASSLEGGAGNTIYF. This chain uses TRBV7-2 with TRBJ1-3, with 7 bases that match TRBD1. CDR1 and CDR2 from the germline V gene are SGHTA and FQGNSA. V trimming: 1 base; J trimming: 2 bases; junction bases outside the gene matches: 2. There are 15 residues in the CDR3.

The chain couples TRBV4-3 to TRBJ1-2; 7 nucleotides agree with TRBD1. The germline V gene has CDR1 LGHNA and CDR2 YSLEER. The J segment lost 2 bases and the V segment lost 5 bases, leaving 14 bases of the junction unmatched. The length of the CDR3 is 17 residues. The CDR3 spells CASSARFQGQINYGYTF. CDR3 DNA: TGCGCCAGCAGCGCGAGATTTCAGGGACAGATCAACTATGGCTACACCTTC.

As regards this clone: Other DNA sequences in the sample encode the same CDR3. For the CDR3, the DNA is TGTGCCAGCAGCGGAGACAGGGTTAGCTCTGGAAACACCATATATTTT. As protein: CASSGDRVSSGNTIYF. This chain connects TRBV9 to TRBJ1-3, with 7 bases lining up with TRBD1. The CDR3 runs to 16 residues. V lost 3 bases, J lost 0 bases, and 6 bases stayed unmatched. Germline V gene sequence: CDR1 SGDLS, CDR2 YYNGEE.

The chain links TRBV4-1 to TRBJ2-7, with D tentatively TRBD2 (5 bases). Deletions cut 0 bases from V and 4 bases from J, with 13 bases between. CDR3 length: 15 residues. Germline V gene lookup returns CDR1 MGHRA and CDR2 YSYEKL. The CDR3 loop is CASSQDPGLDYEQYF. For the CDR3, the DNA is TGCGCCAGCAGCCAAGATCCTGGACTGGATTACGAGCAGTACTTC.

The chain combines TRBV9 with TRBJ1-3; D not resolved. Germline V CDR1 and CDR2: SGDLS, YYNGEE. The V end lost 4 bases, the J end lost 0 bases, and 11 bases lay between the germline ends. This CDR3 contains 15 residues. The CDR3 region is CASSLEQFSGNTIYF. CDR3 nucleotide sequence: TGTGCCAGCAGCCTCGAACAGTTCTCTGGAAACACCATATATTTT.

This clone appeared once. This chain joins TRBV9 and TRBJ1-2, with D possibly being TRBD1 (5 bases). With 5 bases removed from V and 4 bases from J, the gap between germline ends came to 12 bases. This CDR3 region has 13 residues. Germline V gene sequence: CDR1 SGDLS, CDR2 YYNGEE. As DNA, the CDR3 is TGTGCCAGCAGGTCCAGGGATAGCTATGGCTACACCTTC. This sequence encodes CASRSRDSYGYTF. The whole variable domain, remainder taken from reference TRBV9 and TRBJ1-2, is DSGVTQTPKHLITATGQRVTLRCSPRSGDLSVYWYQQSLDQGLQFLIQYYNGEERAKGNILERFSAQQFPDLHSELNLSSLELGDSALYFCASRSRDSYGYTFGSGTRLTVV.